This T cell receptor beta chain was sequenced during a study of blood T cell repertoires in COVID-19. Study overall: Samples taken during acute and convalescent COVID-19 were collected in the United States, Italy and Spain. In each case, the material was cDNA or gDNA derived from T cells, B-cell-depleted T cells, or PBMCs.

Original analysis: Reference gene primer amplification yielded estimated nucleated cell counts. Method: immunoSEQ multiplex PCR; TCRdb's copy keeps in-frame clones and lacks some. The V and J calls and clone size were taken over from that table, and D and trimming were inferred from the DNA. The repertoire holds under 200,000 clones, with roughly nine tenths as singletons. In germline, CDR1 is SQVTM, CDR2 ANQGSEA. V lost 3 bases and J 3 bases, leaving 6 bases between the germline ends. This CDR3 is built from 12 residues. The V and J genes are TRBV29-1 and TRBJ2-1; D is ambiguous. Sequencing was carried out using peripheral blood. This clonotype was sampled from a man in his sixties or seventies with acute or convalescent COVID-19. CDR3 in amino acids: CSVEPYYNEQFF. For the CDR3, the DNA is TGCAGCGTTGAGCCCTACTACAATGAGCAGTTCTTC.